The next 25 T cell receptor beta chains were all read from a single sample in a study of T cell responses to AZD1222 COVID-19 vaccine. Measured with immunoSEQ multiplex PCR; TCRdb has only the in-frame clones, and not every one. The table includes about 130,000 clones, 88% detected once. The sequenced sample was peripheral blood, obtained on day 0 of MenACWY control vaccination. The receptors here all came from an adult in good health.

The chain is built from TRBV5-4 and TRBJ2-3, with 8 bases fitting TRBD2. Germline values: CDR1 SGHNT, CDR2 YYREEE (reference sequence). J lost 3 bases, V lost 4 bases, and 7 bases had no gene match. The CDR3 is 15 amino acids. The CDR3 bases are TGTGCCAGCAGCCCACGGGCGGGGGGAACAGATACGCAGTATTTT. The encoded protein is CASSPRAGGTDTQYF.

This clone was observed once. DNA for the CDR3: TGTGCCAGCAGCGTATATCAGGGGGGAGCTGAAGCTTTCTTT. It encodes CASSVYQGGAEAFF. The J gene is TRBJ1-1, the V gene TRBV9; TRBD1 agrees at 7 bases. The CDR3 has 14 amino acids. Per germline, CDR1 SGDLS and CDR2 YYNGEE. J was trimmed by 6 bases and V by 1 base; bases with no gene match: 6.

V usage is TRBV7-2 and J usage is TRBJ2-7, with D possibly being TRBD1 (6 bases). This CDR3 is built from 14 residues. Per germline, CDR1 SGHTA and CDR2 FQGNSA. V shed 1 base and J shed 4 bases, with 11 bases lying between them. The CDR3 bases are TGTGCCAGCAGCTTAGGGCCAGGGGCGTACGAGCAGTACTTC. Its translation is CASSLGPGAYEQYF.

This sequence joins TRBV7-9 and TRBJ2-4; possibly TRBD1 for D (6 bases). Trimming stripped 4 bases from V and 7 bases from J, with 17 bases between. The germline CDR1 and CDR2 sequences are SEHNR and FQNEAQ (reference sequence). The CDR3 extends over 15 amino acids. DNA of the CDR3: TGTGCCAGCAGCTCCCGGGACACACGAGGGAACATTCAGTACTTC. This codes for CASSSRDTRGNIQYF.

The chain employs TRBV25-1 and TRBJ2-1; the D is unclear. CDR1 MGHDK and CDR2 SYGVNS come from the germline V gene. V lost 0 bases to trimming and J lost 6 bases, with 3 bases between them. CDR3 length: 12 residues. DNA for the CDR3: TGTGCCAGCAGTGAATATTCCAATGAGCAGTTCTTC. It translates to CASSEYSNEQFF.

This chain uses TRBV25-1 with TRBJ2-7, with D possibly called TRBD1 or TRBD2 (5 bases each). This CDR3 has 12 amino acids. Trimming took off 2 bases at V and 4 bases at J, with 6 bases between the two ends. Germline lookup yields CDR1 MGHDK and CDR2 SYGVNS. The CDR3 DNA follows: TGTGCCAGCAGTGAAGGGGGTTACGAGCAGTACTTC. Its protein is CASSEGGYEQYF.

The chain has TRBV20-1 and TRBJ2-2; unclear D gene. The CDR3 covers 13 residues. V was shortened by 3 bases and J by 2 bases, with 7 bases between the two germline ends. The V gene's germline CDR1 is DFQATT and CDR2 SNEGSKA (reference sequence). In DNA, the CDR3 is TGCAGTGCTAGTAGACTCAACACCGGGGAGCTGTTTTTT. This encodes CSASRLNTGELFF.

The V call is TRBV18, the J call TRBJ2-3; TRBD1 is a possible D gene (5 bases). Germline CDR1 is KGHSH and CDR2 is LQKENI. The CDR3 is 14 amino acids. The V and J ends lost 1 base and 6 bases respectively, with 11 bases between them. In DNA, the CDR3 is TGTGCCAGCTCACCACTTGACAGCCAGGATACGCAGTATTTT. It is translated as CASSPLDSQDTQYF.

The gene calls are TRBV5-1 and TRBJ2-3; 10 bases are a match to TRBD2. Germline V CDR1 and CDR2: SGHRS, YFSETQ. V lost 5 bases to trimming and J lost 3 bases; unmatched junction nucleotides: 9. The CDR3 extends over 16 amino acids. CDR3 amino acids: CASSYLAGVYTDTQYF. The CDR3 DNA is TGCGCCAGCAGTTACCTAGCGGGAGTATATACAGATACGCAGTATTTT. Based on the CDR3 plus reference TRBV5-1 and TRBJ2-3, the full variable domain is KAGVTQTPRYLIKTRGQQVTLSCSPISGHRSVSWYQQTPGQGLQFLFEYFSETQRNKGNFPGRFSGRQFSNSRSEMNVSTLELGDSALYLCASSYLAGVYTDTQYFGPGTRLTVL.

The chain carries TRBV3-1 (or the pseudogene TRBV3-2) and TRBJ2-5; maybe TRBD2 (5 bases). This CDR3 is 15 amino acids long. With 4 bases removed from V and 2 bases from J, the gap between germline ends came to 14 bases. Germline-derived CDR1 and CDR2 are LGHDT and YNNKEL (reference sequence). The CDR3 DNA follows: TGTGCCAGCAGCCGATTCACTAGTGAACAAGAGACCCAGTACTTC. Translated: CASSRFTSEQETQYF.

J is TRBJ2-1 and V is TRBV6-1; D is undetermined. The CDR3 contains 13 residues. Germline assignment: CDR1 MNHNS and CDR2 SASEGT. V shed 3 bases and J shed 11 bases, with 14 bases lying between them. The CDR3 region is CASSDQSTRKQFF. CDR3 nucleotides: TGTGCCAGCAGTGACCAGTCCACCCGTAAGCAGTTCTTC.

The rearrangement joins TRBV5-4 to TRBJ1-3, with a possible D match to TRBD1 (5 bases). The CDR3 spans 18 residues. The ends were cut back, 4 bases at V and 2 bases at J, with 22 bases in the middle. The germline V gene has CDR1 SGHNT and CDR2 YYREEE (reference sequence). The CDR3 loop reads CASSVDVQGGGPGNTIYF. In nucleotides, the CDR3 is TGTGCCAGCAGCGTAGACGTTCAGGGAGGAGGACCTGGAAACACCATATATTTT. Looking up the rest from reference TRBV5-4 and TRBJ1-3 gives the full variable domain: ETGVTQSPTHLIKTRGQQVTLRCSSQSGHNTVSWYQQALGQGPQFIFQYYREEENGRGNFPPRFSGLQFPNYSSELNVNALELDDSALYLCASSVDVQGGGPGNTIYFGEGSWLTVV.

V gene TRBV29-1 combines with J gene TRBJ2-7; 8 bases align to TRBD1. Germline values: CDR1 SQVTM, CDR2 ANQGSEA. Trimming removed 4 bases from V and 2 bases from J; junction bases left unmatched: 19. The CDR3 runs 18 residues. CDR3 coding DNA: TGCAGCGTTGTCGGTCCCGGGACAGGAAAGCCACGAACCTACGAGCAGTACTTC. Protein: CSVVGPGTGKPRTYEQYF.

CDR3 DNA sequence: TGTGCCAGCAGTCCTACTAGCGGACCCTACGAGCAGTACTTC. Translation gives CASSPTSGPYEQYF. This rearrangement joins TRBV27 to TRBJ2-7; 8 bases are shared with TRBD2. After removal of 5 bases from V and 2 bases from J, the junction contained 5 bases not matched to a gene. The V gene's germline CDR1 is MNHEY and CDR2 SMNVEV (reference sequence). The CDR3 extends over 14 amino acids.

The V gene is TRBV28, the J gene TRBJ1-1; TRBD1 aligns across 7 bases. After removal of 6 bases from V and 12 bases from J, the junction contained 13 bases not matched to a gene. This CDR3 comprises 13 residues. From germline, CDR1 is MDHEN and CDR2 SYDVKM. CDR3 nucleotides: TGTGCCAGCAGACCCTATGACAGGGACCGGACTTTCTTT. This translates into CASRPYDRDRTFF.

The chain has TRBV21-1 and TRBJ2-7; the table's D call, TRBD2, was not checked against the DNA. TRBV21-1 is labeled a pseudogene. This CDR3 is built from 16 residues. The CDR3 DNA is TGTGCCAGCAGCCCCCAGATTAGCGGGACGAAGGGCGAGCAGTACTTC. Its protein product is CASSPQISGTKGEQYF.

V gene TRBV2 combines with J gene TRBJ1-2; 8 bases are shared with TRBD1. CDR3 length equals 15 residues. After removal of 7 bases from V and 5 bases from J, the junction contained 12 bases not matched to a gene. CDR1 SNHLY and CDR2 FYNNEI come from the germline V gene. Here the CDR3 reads CASKEQDRALYGYTF. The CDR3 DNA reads TGTGCCAGCAAAGAACAGGACAGGGCATTGTATGGCTACACCTTC.

The CDR3 sequence is CASTTPGMNTEAFF. In DNA form, the CDR3 reads TGTGCCAGCACGACACCGGGCATGAACACTGAAGCTTTCTTT. J is TRBJ1-1 and V is TRBV6-5; D is undetermined. CDR1 and CDR2 (germline): MNHEY, SVGAGI. CDR3 size: 14 residues. V lost 7 bases and J lost 0, with 12 bases in between.

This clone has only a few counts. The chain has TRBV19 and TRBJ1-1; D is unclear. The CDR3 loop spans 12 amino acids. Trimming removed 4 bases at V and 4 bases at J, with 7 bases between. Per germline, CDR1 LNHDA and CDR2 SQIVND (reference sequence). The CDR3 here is CASSRWGTEAFF. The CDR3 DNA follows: TGTGCCAGTAGTAGGTGGGGCACTGAAGCTTTCTTT.

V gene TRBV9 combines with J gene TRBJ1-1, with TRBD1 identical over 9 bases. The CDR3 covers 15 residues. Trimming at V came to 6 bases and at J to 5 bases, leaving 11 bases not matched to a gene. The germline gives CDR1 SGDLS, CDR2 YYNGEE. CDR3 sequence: CASNRWGQGKTEAFF. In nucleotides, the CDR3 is TGTGCCAGCAACCGGTGGGGACAGGGTAAAACTGAAGCTTTCTTT.

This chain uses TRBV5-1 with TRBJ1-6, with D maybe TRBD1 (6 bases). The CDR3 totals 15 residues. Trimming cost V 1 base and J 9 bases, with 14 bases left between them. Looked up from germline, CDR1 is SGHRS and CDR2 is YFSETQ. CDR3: CASSLTQGGGSPLHF. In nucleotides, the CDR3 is TGCGCCAGCAGCTTGACACAGGGTGGGGGTTCACCCCTCCACTTT.

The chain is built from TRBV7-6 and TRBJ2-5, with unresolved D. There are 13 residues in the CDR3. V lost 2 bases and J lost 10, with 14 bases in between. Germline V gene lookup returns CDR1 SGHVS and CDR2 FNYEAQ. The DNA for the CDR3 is TGTGCCAGCAGCTTAAGTACTTCCATATTCCAGTACTTC. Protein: CASSLSTSIFQYF. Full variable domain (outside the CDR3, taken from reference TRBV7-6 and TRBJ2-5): GAGVSQSPRYKVTKRGQDVALRCDPISGHVSLYWYRQALGQGPEFLTYFNYEAQQDKSGLPNDRFSAERPEGSISTLTIQRTEQRDSAMYRCASSLSTSIFQYFGPGTRLLVL.

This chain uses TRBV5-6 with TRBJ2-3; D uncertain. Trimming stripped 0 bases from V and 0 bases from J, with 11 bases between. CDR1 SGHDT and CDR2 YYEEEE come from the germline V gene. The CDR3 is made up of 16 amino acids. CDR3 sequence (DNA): TGTGCCAGCAGCTTGGGGTGGGCCAGGAGCACAGATACGCAGTATTTT. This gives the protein CASSLGWARSTDTQYF.

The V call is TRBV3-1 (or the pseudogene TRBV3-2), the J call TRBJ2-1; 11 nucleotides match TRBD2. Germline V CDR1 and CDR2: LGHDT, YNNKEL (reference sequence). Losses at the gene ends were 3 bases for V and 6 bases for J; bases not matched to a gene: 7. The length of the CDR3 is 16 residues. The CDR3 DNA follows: TGTGCCAGCAGCCACGGACTAGCGGGTTTTTCCAATGAGCAGTTCTTC. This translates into CASSHGLAGFSNEQFF.

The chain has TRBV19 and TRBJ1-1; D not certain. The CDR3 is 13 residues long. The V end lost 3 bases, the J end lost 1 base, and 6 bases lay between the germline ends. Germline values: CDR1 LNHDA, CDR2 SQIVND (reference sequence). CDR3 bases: TGTGCCAGTAGTATGTTAGGGAACACTGAAGCTTTCTTT. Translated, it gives CASSMLGNTEAFF.